This T cell receptor beta chain was identified in a study of T cell responses to AZD1222 COVID-19 vaccine. The CDR3 length is 15 residues. CDR1 and CDR2 (germline): MNHEY, SVGAGI. The ends lost 0 bases at V and 7 bases at J; junction bases unmatched: 5. The table came from immunoSEQ multiplex PCR; TCRdb's copy has only in-frame clones and leaves some out. This sample has some 150,000 clones, with roughly nine tenths found just once. V and J are TRBV6-5 and TRBJ1-3, with 8 positions matching TRBD1. This receptor was obtained from an adult in good health. The source material was peripheral blood, sampled on day 0 of AZD1222 vaccination. Here the CDR3 DNA reads TGTGCCAGCAGTTACTCGTCAGGGGGCGCGAACACCATATATTTT. Amino acid sequence: CASSYSSGGANTIYF.